Described below is a single T cell receptor (beta chain) sequence and its context. Antigen unknown. One entry per CDR3 protein results from TCRdb running MiXCR on the 5' RACE reads. The sample has over 50,000 distinct CDR3 sequences; 25% to 30% are singletons. Whole-study results and caveats: The TCR gene usage of tumor memory CD4+ T cells clustered together with blood and lymph node memory CD4+ cells and with lymph node naive CD4+ cells. Tumor Tregs overlapped most with tumor, then blood, naive CD4+ cells.

V lost 3 bases and J lost 7; bases outside the gene matches: 7. CDR1 and CDR2 (germline): SGHTA, FQGTGA. This CDR3 has 14 amino acids. This chain connects TRBV7-3 to TRBJ2-3; 7 positions match TRBD2. The sequencing sample was made of tumor-infiltrating naive CD4+ T cells sorted from the breast tumor. Subset noted: naive CD4+ T cells, CD4+CD45RA+CD25-. This TCR was sampled from a female donor with breast cancer. CDR3 loop: CASSLGGARNTQYF. DNA of the CDR3: TGTGCCAGCAGCTTGGGAGGGGCGCGAAATACGCAGTATTTT.